This TCR beta chain comes out of a study of OX40 agonist ivuxolimab in advanced cancers. As for the study more broadly: Ivuxolimab, which targeted the costimulatory receptor OX40 (CD134), was an agonistic, fully human IgG2 monoclonal antibody. Intravenous ivuxolimab was administered to patients every 2 weeks at six dose levels: 0.01, 0.1, 0.3, 1.5, 3 and 10 mg/kg. Of the approximately 50 dose-escalation patients, hepatocellular carcinoma was present in about 20, melanoma in approximately 15, renal cell carcinoma in 9 and head and neck cancer in 9. The dose-escalation cohort was approximately 83% male with a mean age of roughly 62 years, ranging from about 20 to 85. Prior anti-PD-1, anti-PD-L1 or anti-CTLA-4 therapy was permitted, and about two fifths of dose-escalation patients had received checkpoint inhibitors. Partial responses occurred in three dose-escalation patients: two with cutaneous melanoma and one with hepatocellular carcinoma. The purpose of peripheral TCRbeta sequencing was to test whether ivuxolimab changed TCR sequence diversity and led to clonal T-cell expansion. The paper reports the monotherapy dose-escalation portion (N of about 50 patients) of the phase I ivuxolimab trial. What the authors observed across the whole study: After ivuxolimab, expanded clones were on average more numerous among CD8+ T cells than among CD4+ T cells. Which antigens the clonally expanded peripheral T cells were specific for was not determined. In the 0.1-3.0 mg/kg groups, partial responders had among the lowest normalized peripheral clonal expansion, particularly in CD8+ T cells. At doses of 0.1 to 3.0 mg/kg, clonal expansion of both CD4+ and CD8+ T cells in blood was seen between baseline and week 6. Low levels of normalized T-cell clonal expansion were also seen in some nonresponding patients.

CDR3 length: 15 amino acids, cysteine to phenylalanine. CDR3 DNA is the only sequence kept; it has 45 bases, read in frame from the first base. According to the germline V gene, CDR1 reads LGHNA and CDR2 reads YSLEER. The V end loses 1 base and the J end loses 0 bases, and a stretch of 4 bases separates them. For this clone: It lacks a known antigen. Per-base qualities were not stored, and no clone one base away is much larger.

Genomic DNA was extracted from sorted cells for sequencing of the TCRbeta CDR3 region. The immunoSEQ Assay was used for sequencing of TCRbeta CDR3 regions. The clones in this table, taken by TCRdb from immuneACCESS, are in-frame only. Not every clone is retained; where verified, under half of the shortfall comes from an unresolved V gene, and the cause of the rest is unknown. The sample has 65,000 to 85,000 clones on record, 80% to 95% of them singletons. The ten largest account for over 6% of the sample. Patients with autoimmune disease history or receiving systemic immunosuppression were excluded from the trial. Peripheral blood for TCR sequencing was drawn from every dose cohort at baseline, at cycle 4 day 1 and at cycle 7 day 1. Samples were obtained from an open-label, multicenter, first-in-human phase I dose-escalation trial of ivuxolimab. Adults with locally advanced or metastatic melanoma, renal cell, hepatocellular, or head and neck squamous cell carcinoma were enrolled in the trial. Before TCR sequencing, CD4+ T cells and CD8+ T cells were sorted from peripheral blood as separate populations.

The input for sequencing was CD4+ or CD8+ T cells sorted from blood, taken in a trial of the OX40 agonist ivuxolimab. This TCR came from an adult with an advanced solid tumor such as melanoma, head and neck, liver or kidney cancer. Recombination linked TRBV4-3 to TRBJ2-6, with an unclear D gene assignment. The DNA is TGCGCCAGCAGCCAAGCGCCCTCTGGGGCCAACGTCCTGACTTTC. This sequence encodes CASSQAPSGANVLTF.